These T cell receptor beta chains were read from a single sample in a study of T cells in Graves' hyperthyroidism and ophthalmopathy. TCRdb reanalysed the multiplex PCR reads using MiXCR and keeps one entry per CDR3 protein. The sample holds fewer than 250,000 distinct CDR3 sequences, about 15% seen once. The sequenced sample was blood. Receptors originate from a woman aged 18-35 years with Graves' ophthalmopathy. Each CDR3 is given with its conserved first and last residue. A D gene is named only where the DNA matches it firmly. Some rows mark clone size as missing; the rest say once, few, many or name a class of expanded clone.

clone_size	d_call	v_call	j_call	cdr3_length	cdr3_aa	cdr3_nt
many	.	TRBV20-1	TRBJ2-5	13	CSASLGVQETQYF	TGCAGCGCCAGCCTGGGGGTACAAGAGACCCAGTACTTC
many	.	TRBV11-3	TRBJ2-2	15	CASSFPPSKEGELFF	TGTGCCAGCAGCTTCCCCCCTAGCAAGGAGGGGGAGCTGTTTTTT
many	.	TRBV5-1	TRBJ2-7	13	CASSFQGNYEQYF	TGCGCCAGCAGCTTTCAGGGAAACTACGAGCAGTACTTC
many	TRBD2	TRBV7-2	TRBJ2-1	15	CASSSQPGGLDEQFF	TGTGCCAGCAGCTCCCAGCCGGGAGGGCTGGATGAGCAGTTCTTC
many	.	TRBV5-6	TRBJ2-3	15	CASSLAYGGTDTQYF	TGTGCCAGCAGCTTGGCCTACGGTGGCACAGATACGCAGTATTTT
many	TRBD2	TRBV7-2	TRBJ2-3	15	CASSRPGLRTDTQYF	TGTGCCAGCAGCCGGCCGGGACTACGCACAGATACGCAGTATTTT
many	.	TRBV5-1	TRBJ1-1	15	CASSLGQGRNTEAFF	TGCGCCAGCAGCTTGGGCCAGGGCCGGAACACTGAAGCTTTCTTT
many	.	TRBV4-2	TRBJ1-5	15	CASRQQAYSNQPQHF	TGTGCCAGCAGACAACAGGCATATAGCAATCAGCCCCAGCATTTT
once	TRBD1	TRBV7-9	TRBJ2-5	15	CASRRRDRVQETQYF	TGTGCCAGCAGGCGACGGGACAGGGTGCAAGAGACCCAGTACTTC
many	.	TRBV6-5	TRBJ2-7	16	CASSYRTGGRSYEQYF	TGTGCCAGCAGTTACCGCACAGGTGGGAGATCCTACGAGCAGTACTTC
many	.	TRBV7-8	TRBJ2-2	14	CASSQSTGTGELFF	TGTGCCAGCAGCCAATCAACAGGGACCGGGGAGCTGTTTTTT
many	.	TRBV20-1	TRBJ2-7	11	CSAPGLYEQYF	TGCAGTGCCCCCGGCCTATACGAGCAGTACTTC
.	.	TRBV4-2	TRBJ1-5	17	CASSQDTSGGGNQPQHF	TGTGCCAGCAGCCAAGATACGTCGGGGGGCGGCAATCAGCCCCAGCATTTT
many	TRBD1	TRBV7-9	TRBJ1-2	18	CASSLQGQDDSFGYGYTF	TGTGCCAGCAGCCTGCAGGGACAGGATGATTCTTTTGGCTATGGCTACACCTTC
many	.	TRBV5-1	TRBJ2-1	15	CASSPSGGPYNEQFF	TGCGCCAGCAGCCCTTCAGGAGGGCCCTACAATGAGCAGTTCTTC
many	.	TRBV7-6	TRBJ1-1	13	CASSLAGRAEAFF	TGTGCCAGCAGCTTAGCCGGGAGGGCTGAAGCTTTCTTT
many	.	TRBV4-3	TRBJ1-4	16	CASSQDLGSGSEKLFF	TGCGCCAGCAGCCAAGATCTTGGGTCAGGGAGCGAAAAACTGTTTTTT